This T cell receptor beta chain was sequenced in a study of blood T cell repertoires in COVID-19. Across the study: PBMCs, B-cell-depleted T cells, or T cells provided the cDNA or gDNA that made up the material.

Some clones are missing from TCRdb's copy, which holds only in-frame ones; the method was immunoSEQ multiplex PCR. The data show more than 70,000 clones, around 90% seen once. This CDR3 is built from 15 residues. V was clipped by 0 bases and J by 7 bases; unmatched bases: 3. Germline CDR1 MGHDK, CDR2 SYGVNS. This clone was counted only a few times. The chain joins TRBV25-1 to TRBJ1-6; 7 bases match TRBD1. The sample taken for sequencing was peripheral blood. The clonotype was recovered from a woman between 50 and 59 years old with active or convalescent COVID-19. CDR3 nucleotide sequence: TGTGCCAGCAGTGAATATAAGGGGGCGAATTCACCCCTCCACTTT. This sequence encodes CASSEYKGANSPLHF. The full variable domain, rest sourced from reference TRBV25-1 and TRBJ1-6, is EADIYQTPRYLVIGTGKKITLECSQTMGHDKMYWYQQDPGMELHLIHYSYGVNSTEKGDLSSESTVSRIRTEHFPLTLESARPSHTSQYLCASSEYKGANSPLHFGNGTRLTVT.